The 8 T cell receptor beta chains reported below all come from one sample, sequenced in a study of blood T cells in healthy people across ages. PCR was performed a second time for roughly 7 to 11 cycles using a sample-barcoded 5' primer and a J-beta primer mix. In TCRdb, the 5' RACE reads were re-called with MiXCR into one record per CDR3 protein. The sample gives around 1.5 million distinct CDR3 sequences, approximately 59% of which show up once; 6.5% to 8.5% is in the top ten. The sample consisted of blood. These receptors were obtained from a man aged 18 to 29 in good health.

The chain has TRBV27 and TRBJ1-4; no firm D call. This CDR3 is 14 amino acids long. V was cut by 3 bases and J by 11 bases, with 16 bases left in between. Germline V gene data show CDR1 as MNHEY and CDR2 as SMNVEV (reference sequence). The CDR3 spells CASSFSGGVVKLFF. CDR3 in DNA: TGTGCCAGCAGTTTTTCTGGCGGGGTCGTGAAACTGTTTTTT.

This clonotype was observed a handful of times. This chain joins TRBV5-6 and TRBJ2-1; TRBD2 matches 9 bases. The CDR3 totals 17 residues. Germline CDR1 is SGHDT and CDR2 is YYEEEE. Trimming at V came to 4 bases and at J to 6 bases, leaving 14 bases not matched to a gene. CDR3 nucleotides: TGTGCCAGCAGCACTCTGGAGGGCGGGGGGGCCCCCAATGAGCAGTTCTTC. This gives the protein CASSTLEGGGAPNEQFF.

J is TRBJ1-1 and V is TRBV5-1; D gene ambiguous. Germline lookup yields CDR1 SGHRS and CDR2 YFSETQ. The V end was cut by 4 bases, the J end by 1 base, with 11 bases between. This CDR3 is 14 amino acids long. The chain's CDR3 is CASSARGRNTEAFF. The CDR3 DNA reads TGCGCCAGCAGCGCGCGAGGGAGGAACACTGAAGCTTTCTTT. The full variable domain, rest sourced from reference TRBV5-1 and TRBJ1-1, is KAGVTQTPRYLIKTRGQQVTLSCSPISGHRSVSWYQQTPGQGLQFLFEYFSETQRNKGNFPGRFSGRQFSNSRSEMNVSTLELGDSALYLCASSARGRNTEAFFGQGTRLTVV.

About this clonotype: The DNA is omitted, as the CDR3 cannot be located on it reliably, and the CDR3 follows TCRdb's listing. The V call is TRBV7-9, the J call TRBJ2-1; TRBD2, the table's D call, was not compared with the DNA. The CDR3 extends over 15 residues, inclusive of both ends. The germline CDR1 and CDR2 sequences are SEHNR and FQNEAQ (reference sequence). The CDR3 region is CASRGVAGGNNERFF.

The chain links TRBV27 to TRBJ1-6; D unresolved. This CDR3 has 14 amino acids. CDR1 and CDR2 from the germline V gene are MNHEY and SMNVEV (reference sequence). Trimming took 3 bases from V and 7 from J, leaving 10 bases between them. This CDR3 is CASSFAGRNSPLHF. DNA for the CDR3: TGTGCCAGCAGTTTTGCGGGTCGGAATTCACCCCTCCACTTT.

The sample holds a few counts of this clonotype. The chain employs TRBV6-1 and TRBJ2-1; TRBD1 matches 9 bases. Trimming took 8 bases from V and 1 from J; bases not matched to a gene: 9. Germline CDR1 MNHNS, CDR2 SASEGT. CDR3 length equals 16 residues. Written as DNA, the CDR3 is TGTGCCAGCCTTAGAGCCGGGACAGGGTCCTACAATGAGCAGTTCTTC. Translation: CASLRAGTGSYNEQFF.

This rearrangement joins TRBV5-1 to TRBJ2-5; D gene uncertain. There are 14 residues in the CDR3. V was shortened by 0 bases and J by 5 bases, with 11 bases between the two germline ends. Germline V CDR1 and CDR2: SGHRS, YFSETQ. CDR3 DNA: TGCGCCAGCAGCTTGGCTTTCAGAATGGAGACCCAGTACTTC. Encoded protein: CASSLAFRMETQYF.

This clonotype was recorded a few times. The chain joins TRBV6-5 to TRBJ1-6; TRBD1 matches 7 bases. V was pared by 2 bases and J by 7 bases, with 5 bases of the junction left unmatched. Germline values: CDR1 MNHEY, CDR2 SVGAGI. The length of the CDR3 is 15 residues. The CDR3 coding sequence is TGTGCCAGCAGTTACGAGACAGGGACAAATTCACCCCTCCACTTT. As protein: CASSYETGTNSPLHF.